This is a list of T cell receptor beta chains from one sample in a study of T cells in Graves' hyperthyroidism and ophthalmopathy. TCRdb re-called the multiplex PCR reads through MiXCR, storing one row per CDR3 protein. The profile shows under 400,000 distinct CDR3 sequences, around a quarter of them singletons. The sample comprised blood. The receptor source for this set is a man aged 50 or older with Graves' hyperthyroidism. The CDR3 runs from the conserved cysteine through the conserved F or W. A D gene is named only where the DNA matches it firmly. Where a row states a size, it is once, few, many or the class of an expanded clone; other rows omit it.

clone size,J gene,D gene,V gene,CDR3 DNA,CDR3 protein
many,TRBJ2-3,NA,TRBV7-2,TGTGCCAGCAGGGTTAGAGAGGCAGATACGCAGTATTTT,CASRVREADTQYF
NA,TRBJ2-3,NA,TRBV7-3,TGTGCCAGCAGCGAAAGGCCGGGATTCGCAACAGATACGCAGTATTTT,CASSERPGFATDTQYF
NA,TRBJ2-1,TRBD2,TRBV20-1,TGCAGTGCTAGGCCGGGACTAGCGGGTGCGGGGCCCTTCTTC,CSARPGLAGAGPFF
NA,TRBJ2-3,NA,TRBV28,TGTGCCGGCGACCACACCTCGAGCACAGATACGCAGTATTTT,CAGDHTSSTDTQYF
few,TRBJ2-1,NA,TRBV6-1,TGTGCCAGCAGTGAAAATTGGGTAAACTCCTACAATGAGCAGTTCTTC,CASSENWVNSYNEQFF
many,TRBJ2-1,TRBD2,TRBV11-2,TGTGCCAGCAGCCTCCGACTAGCGGGAGTTTACAATGAGCAGTTCTTC,CASSLRLAGVYNEQFF
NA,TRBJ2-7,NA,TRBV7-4,TGTGCCAGCACCCCAGAGTTGGGGGCCTACGAGCAGTACTTC,CASTPELGAYEQYF
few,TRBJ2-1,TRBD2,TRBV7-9,TGTGCCAGCAGCTTCGCTTTACCGCGGGAGGACTACAATGAGCAGTTCTTC,CASSFALPREDYNEQFF
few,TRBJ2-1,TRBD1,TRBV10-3,TGTGCCATCAGAAAAACAGGGGATGAGCAGTTCTTC,CAIRKTGDEQFF
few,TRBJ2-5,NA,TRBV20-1,TGCAGTGCTGCCGGGACACCGCAAGAGACCCAGTACTTC,CSAAGTPQETQYF
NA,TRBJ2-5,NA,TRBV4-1,TGCGCCAGCAGCCACCCCAGCAGGGGAAGGGTGGAAGAGACCCAGTACTTC,CASSHPSRGRVEETQYF
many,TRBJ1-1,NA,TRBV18,TGTGCCAGCTCCTTCGCAGGCGATGAAGCTTTCTTT,CASSFAGDEAFF
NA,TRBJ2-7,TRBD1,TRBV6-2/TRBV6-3,TGTGCCAGCAATTCCGGGACAGGGCGACCCGAGCAGTACTTC,CASNSGTGRPEQYF
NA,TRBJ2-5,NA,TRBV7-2,TGTGCCAGCAGCTCGAACTTTTTGGAGACCCAGTACTTC,CASSSNFLETQYF
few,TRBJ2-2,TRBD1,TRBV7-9,TGTGCCAGCAGCGGGACAGTGAACACCGGGGAGCTGTTTTTT,CASSGTVNTGELFF
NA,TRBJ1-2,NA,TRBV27,TGTGCCAGCAGTTTAATGGGGATGGCTAACTATGGCTACACCTTC,CASSLMGMANYGYTF
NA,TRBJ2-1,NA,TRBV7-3,TGTGCCAGCAGGCCAACAGGGAGGAATGAGCAGTTCTTC,CASRPTGRNEQFF
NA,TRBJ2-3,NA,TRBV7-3,TGTGCCAGCAGCTTAACTGGAACTCCAGGGGCAGATACGCAGTATTTT,CASSLTGTPGADTQYF
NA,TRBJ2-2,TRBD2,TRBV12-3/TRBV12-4,TGTGCCAGCACTCGCACAGGAGCGGGACACACCGGGGAGCTGTTTTTT,CASTRTGAGHTGELFF
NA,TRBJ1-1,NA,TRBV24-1,TGTGCCACCAGTGATTTGTGGGGTGAAGCTTTCTTT,CATSDLWGEAFF
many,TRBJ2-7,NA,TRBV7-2,TGTGCCAGCAGTATGCAGAACTACGAGCAGTACTTC,CASSMQNYEQYF
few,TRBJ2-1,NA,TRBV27,TGTGCCAGCAGTTTCGGGGGCCGGAATGAGCAGTTCTTC,CASSFGGRNEQFF
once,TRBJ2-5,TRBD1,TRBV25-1,TGTGCCAGCAGTGTTGGACAGGGCTGGTACTTC,CASSVGQGWYF
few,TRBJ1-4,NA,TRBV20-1,TGCAGTGCTCTACAGGGAGAGGGTGAAAAACTGTTTTTT,CSALQGEGEKLFF
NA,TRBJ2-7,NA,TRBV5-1,TGCGCCAGCAGCACGGGTGATTCCTACGAGCAGTACTTC,CASSTGDSYEQYF
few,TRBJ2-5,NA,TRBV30,TGTGCCTGGAGTTTCATCCTAGGGGAGACCCAGTACTTC,CAWSFILGETQYF
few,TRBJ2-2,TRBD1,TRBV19,TGTGCCAGCTTAGGGACAGGGGGGATCGGGGAGCTGTTTTTT,CASLGTGGIGELFF
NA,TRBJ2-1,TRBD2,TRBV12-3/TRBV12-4,TGTGCCAGCAGTCATCCTAGCGGGAAATACAATGAGCAGTTCTTC,CASSHPSGKYNEQFF
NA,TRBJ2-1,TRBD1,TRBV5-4,TGTGCCAGCACCCAGGGGGAACGGGAGCAGTTCTTC,CASTQGEREQFF
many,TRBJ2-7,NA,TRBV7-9,TGTGCCAGCAGCAAATCGCCGGACTCAACCTACGAGCAGTACTTC,CASSKSPDSTYEQYF
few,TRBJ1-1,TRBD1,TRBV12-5,TGTGCTAGTGGTTTGGTAGCCGGGACAGGGGACACTGAAGCTTTCTTT,CASGLVAGTGDTEAFF
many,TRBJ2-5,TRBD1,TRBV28,TGTGCCAGCAGTACTCGGGACAGGGGGAGAATTAAGACCCAGTACTTC,CASSTRDRGRIKTQYF
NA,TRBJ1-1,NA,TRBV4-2,TGTGCCAGCAGTGACACAGGGATGGGGACTGAAGCTTTCTTT,CASSDTGMGTEAFF
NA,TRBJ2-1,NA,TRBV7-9,TGTGCCAGCAGCCCTGGACTTACACGGGATGAGCAGTTCTTC,CASSPGLTRDEQFF
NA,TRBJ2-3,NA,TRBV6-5,TGTGCCAGCAGTTACGTGGTGGAGGCGGAGCAGTATTTT,CASSYVVEAEQYF
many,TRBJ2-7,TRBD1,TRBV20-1,TGCAGTGCTTGTCCGGGACAGGGGATTGGAGACGAGCAGTACTTC,CSACPGQGIGDEQYF